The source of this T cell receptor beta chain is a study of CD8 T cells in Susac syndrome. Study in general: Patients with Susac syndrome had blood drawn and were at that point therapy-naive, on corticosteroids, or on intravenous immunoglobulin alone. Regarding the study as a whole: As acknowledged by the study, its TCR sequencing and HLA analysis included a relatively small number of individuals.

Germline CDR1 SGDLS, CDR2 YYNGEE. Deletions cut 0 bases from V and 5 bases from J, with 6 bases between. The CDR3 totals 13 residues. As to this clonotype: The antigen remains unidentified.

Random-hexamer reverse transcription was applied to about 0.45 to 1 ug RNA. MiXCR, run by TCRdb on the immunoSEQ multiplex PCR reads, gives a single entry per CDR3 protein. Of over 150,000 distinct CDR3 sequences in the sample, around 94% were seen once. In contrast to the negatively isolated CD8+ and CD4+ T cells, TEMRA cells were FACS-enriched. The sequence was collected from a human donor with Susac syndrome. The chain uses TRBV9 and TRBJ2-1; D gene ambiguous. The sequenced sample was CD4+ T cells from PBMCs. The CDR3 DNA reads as TGTGCCAGCAGCGTAGGCCAGAACAATGAGCAGTTCTTC. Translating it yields CASSVGQNNEQFF.